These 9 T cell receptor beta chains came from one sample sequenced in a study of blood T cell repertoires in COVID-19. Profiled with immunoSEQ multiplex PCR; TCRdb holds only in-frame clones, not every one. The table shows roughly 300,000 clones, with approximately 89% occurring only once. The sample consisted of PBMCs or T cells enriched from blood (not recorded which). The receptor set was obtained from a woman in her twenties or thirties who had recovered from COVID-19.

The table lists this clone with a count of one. In nucleotides, the CDR3 is TGTGCCAGTAGAACCTGGGGGCAATCGGACACTGAAGCTTTCTTT. This gives the protein CASRTWGQSDTEAFF. This chain uses TRBV19 with TRBJ1-1; a possible D gene is TRBD1 (6 bases). V was shortened by 6 bases and J by 3 bases, with 17 bases between the two germline ends. CDR1 is LNHDA and CDR2 is SQIVND in the germline V gene (reference sequence). The CDR3 totals 15 residues. Together with reference TRBV19 and TRBJ1-1, the CDR3 gives the full variable domain: DGGITQSPKYLFRKEGQNVTLSCEQNLNHDAMYWYRQDPGQGLRLIYYSQIVNDFQKGDIAEGYSVSREKKESFPLTVTSAQKNPTAFYLCASRTWGQSDTEAFFGQGTRLTVV.

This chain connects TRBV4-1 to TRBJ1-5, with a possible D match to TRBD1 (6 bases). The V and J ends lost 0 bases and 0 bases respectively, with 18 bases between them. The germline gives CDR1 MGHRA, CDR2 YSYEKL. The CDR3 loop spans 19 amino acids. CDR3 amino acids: CASSQELGAGVYSNQPQHF. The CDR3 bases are TGCGCCAGCAGCCAAGAGCTAGGGGCAGGGGTTTATAGCAATCAGCCCCAGCATTTT.

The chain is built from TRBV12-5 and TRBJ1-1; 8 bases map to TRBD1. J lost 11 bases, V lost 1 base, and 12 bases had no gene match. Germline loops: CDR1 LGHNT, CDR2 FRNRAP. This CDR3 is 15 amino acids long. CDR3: CASGLGYPGTGPAFF. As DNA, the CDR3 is TGTGCTAGTGGTTTGGGTTACCCCGGGACAGGCCCCGCTTTCTTT.

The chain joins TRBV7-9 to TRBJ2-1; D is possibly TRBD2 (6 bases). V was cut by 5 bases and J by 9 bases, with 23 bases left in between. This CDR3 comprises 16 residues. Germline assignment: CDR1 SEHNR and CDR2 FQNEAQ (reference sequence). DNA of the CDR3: TGTGCCAGCAGCCCCGGGTGGGCGGGGAATTCCCCTGAGCAGTTCTTC. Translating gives CASSPGWAGNSPEQFF. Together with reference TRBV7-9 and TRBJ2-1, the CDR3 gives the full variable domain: DTGVSQNPRHKITKRGQNVTFRCDPISEHNRLYWYRQTLGQGPEFLTYFQNEAQLEKSRLLSDRFSAERPKGSFSTLEIQRTEQGDSAMYLCASSPGWAGNSPEQFFGPGTRLTVL.

The CDR3 DNA is TGTGCCAGCAGCCACGCCTTCTACGGGGGGGGCCGAATAGATACGCAGTATTTT. This gives the protein CASSHAFYGGGRIDTQYF. The V and J genes are TRBV4-2 and TRBJ2-3; TRBD2 aligns across 8 bases. The CDR3 has 18 residues. CDR1 and CDR2 (germline): LGHNA, YNFKEQ. J gave up 5 bases and V 3 bases, and 16 bases lay outside the gene matches.

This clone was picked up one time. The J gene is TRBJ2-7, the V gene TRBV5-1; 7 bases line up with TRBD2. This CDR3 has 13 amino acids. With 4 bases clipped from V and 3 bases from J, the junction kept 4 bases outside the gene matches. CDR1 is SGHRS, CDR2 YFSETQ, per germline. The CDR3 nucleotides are TGCGCCAGCAGCGGGACTATACGCTACGAGCAGTACTTC. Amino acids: CASSGTIRYEQYF.

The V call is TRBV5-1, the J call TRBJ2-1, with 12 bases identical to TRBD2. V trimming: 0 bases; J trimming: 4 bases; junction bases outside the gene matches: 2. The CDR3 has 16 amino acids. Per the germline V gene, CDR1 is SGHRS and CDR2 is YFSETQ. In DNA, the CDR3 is TGCGCCAGCAGCTTGGCCGGGACTAGCGGGTACAATGAGCAGTTCTTC. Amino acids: CASSLAGTSGYNEQFF.

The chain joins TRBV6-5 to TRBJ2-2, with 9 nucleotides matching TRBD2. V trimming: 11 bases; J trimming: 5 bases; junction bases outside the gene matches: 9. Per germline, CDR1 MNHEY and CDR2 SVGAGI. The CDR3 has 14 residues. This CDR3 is CAVCPSGETGELFF. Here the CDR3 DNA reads TGTGCCGTATGTCCTAGCGGGGAAACCGGGGAGCTGTTTTTT.

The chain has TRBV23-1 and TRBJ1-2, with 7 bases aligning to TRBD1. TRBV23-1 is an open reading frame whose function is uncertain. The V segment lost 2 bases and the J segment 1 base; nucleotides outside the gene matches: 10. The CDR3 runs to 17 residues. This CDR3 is CASSQMGQRPHNYGYTF. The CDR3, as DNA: TGCGCCAGCAGTCAAATGGGACAGCGTCCGCATAACTATGGCTACACCTTC.